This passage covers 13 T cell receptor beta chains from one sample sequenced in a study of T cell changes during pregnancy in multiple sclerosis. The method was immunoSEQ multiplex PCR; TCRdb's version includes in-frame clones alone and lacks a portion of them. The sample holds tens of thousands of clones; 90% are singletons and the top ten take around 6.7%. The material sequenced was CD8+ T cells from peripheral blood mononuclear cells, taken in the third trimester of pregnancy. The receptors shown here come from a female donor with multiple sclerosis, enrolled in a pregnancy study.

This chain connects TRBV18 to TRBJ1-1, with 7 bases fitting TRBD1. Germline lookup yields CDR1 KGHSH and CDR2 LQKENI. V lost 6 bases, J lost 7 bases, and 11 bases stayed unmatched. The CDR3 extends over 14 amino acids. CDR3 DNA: TGTGCCAGCTCTCCTCCGGGACAGATAGATGAAGCTTTCTTT. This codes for CASSPPGQIDEAFF.

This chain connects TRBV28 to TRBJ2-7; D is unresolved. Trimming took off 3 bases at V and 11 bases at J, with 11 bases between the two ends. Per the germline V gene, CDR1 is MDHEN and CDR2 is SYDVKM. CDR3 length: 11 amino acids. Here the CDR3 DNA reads TGTGCCAGCAGTTTCAGGAAAGTTGAGTACTTC. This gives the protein CASSFRKVEYF. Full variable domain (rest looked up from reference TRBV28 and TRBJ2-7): DVKVTQSSRYLVKRTGEKVFLECVQDMDHENMFWYRQDPGLGLRLIYFSYDVKMKEKGDIPEGYSVSREKKERFSLILESASTNQTSMYLCASSFRKVEYFGPGTRLTVT.

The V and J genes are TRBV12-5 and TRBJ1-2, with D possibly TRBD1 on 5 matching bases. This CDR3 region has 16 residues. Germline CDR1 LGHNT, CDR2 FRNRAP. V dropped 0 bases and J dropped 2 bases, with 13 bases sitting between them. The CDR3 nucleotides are TGTGCTAGTGGTTTGGTAGGCAGGGCCCTGAACTATGGCTACACCTTC. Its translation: CASGLVGRALNYGYTF.

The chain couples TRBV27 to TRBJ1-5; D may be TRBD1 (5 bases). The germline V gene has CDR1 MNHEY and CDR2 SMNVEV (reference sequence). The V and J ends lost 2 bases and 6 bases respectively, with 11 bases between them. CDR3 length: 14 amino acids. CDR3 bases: TGTGCCAGCAGTTTAAGCCGGGGGGGTCAGCCCCAGCATTTT. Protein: CASSLSRGGQPQHF.

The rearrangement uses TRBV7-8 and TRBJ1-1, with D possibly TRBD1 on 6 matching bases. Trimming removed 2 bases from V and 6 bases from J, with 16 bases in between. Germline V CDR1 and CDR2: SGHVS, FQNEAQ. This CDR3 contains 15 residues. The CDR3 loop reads CASSLLQGGDPEAFF. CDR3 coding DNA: TGTGCCAGCAGCTTACTACAGGGTGGCGACCCTGAAGCTTTCTTT.

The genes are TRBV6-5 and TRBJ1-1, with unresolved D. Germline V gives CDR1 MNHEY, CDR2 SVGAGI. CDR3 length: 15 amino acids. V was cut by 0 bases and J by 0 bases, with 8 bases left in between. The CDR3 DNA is TGTGCCAGCAGTTACTCGAGAGATTTGAACACTGAAGCTTTCTTT. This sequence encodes CASSYSRDLNTEAFF.

The CDR3 here is CASSPAGLVEDTQYF. The CDR3 DNA reads as TGTGCCAGCAGCCCGGCGGGACTAGTGGAAGATACGCAGTATTTT. This chain uses TRBV4-2 with TRBJ2-3; TRBD2 aligns across 8 bases. Per the germline V gene, CDR1 is LGHNA and CDR2 is YNFKEQ. This CDR3 spans 15 amino acids. The J segment lost 5 bases and the V segment lost 4 bases, leaving 8 bases of the junction unmatched.

DNA of the CDR3: TGTGCCAGCAGCTTACCGGGACTTTCCTACAATGAGCAGTTCTTC. The encoded protein is CASSLPGLSYNEQFF. The gene calls are TRBV7-9 and TRBJ2-1; maybe TRBD2 (6 bases). Germline CDR1 and CDR2: SEHNR and FQNEAQ (reference sequence). The CDR3 spans 15 residues. The V gene lost 2 bases and the J gene lost 1 base, with 9 bases spanning the gap.

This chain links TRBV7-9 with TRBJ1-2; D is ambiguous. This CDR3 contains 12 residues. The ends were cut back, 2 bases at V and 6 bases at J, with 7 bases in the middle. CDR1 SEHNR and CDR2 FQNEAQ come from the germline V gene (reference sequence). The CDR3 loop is CASSLNTDGYTF. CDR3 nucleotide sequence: TGTGCCAGCAGCTTAAATACAGATGGCTACACCTTC. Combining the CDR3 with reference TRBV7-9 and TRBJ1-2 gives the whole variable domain DTGVSQNPRHKITKRGQNVTFRCDPISEHNRLYWYRQTLGQGPEFLTYFQNEAQLEKSRLLSDRFSAERPKGSFSTLEIQRTEQGDSAMYLCASSLNTDGYTFGSGTRLTVV.

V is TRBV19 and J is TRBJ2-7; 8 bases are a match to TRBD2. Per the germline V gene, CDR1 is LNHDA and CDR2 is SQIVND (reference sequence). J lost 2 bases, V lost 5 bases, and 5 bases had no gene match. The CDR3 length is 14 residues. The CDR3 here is CASSSAGGPYEQYF. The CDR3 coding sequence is TGTGCCAGTAGTTCGGCGGGAGGTCCCTACGAGCAGTACTTC.

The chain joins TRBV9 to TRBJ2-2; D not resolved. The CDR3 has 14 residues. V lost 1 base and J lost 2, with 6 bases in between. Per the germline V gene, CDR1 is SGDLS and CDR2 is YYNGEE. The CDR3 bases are TGTGCCAGCAGCGTACGGAGAAACACCGGGGAGCTGTTTTTT. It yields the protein CASSVRRNTGELFF. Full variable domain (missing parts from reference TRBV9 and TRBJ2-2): DSGVTQTPKHLITATGQRVTLRCSPRSGDLSVYWYQQSLDQGLQFLIQYYNGEERAKGNILERFSAQQFPDLHSELNLSSLELGDSALYFCASSVRRNTGELFFGEGSRLTVL.

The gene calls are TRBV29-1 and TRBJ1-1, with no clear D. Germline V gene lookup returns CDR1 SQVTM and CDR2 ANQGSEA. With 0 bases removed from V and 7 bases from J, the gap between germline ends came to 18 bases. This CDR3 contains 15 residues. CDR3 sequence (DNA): TGCAGCGTTGAAGATCTTCAACCCCGAGGTCTTGAAGCTTTCTTT. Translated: CSVEDLQPRGLEAFF.

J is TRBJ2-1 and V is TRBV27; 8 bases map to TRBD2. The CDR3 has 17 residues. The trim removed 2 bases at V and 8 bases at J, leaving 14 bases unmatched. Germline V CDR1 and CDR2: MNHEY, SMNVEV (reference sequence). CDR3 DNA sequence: TGTGCCAGCAGTTTAAGGCCACTAGCGGCGTTGAGGGATGAGCAGTTCTTC. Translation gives CASSLRPLAALRDEQFF.